The clone carrying this T cell receptor (beta chain) was seen only a few times. The antigen remains undetermined. V was cut by 3 bases and J by 4 bases, with 12 bases left in between. The CDR3 is made up of 14 amino acids. CDR1 KGHSH and CDR2 LQKENI come from the germline V gene. The sample comes from a study of OX40 agonist ivuxolimab in advanced cancers. The table came from immunoSEQ multiplex PCR; TCRdb's copy has only in-frame clones and leaves some out. The sample records 65,000 to 80,000 clones, approximately 90% being singletons. General observations from the study: Averaging showed that CD8+ T cells had more expanded clones than CD4+ did. Compared with others, partial responders at 0.1-3.0 mg/kg displayed clonal expansion among the lowest.

This material consisted of CD4+ or CD8+ T cells sorted from blood, taken in a trial of the OX40 agonist ivuxolimab. The chain joins TRBV18 to TRBJ1-1; maybe TRBD1 (6 bases). The sequence came from an adult with an advanced solid tumor such as melanoma, head and neck, liver or kidney cancer. CDR3 sequence: CASSPGGGGTEAFF. DNA of the CDR3: TGTGCCAGCTCACCGGGGGGGGGCGGCACTGAAGCTTTCTTT.